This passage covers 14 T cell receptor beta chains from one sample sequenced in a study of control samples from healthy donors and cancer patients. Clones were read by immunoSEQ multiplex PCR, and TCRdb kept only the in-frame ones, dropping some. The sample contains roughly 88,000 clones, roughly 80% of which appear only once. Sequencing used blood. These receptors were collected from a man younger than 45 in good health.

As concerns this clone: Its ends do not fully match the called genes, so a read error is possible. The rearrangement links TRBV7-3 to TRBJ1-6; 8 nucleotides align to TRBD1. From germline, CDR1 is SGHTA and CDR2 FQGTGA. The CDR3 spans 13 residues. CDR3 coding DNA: TGTGCCAGCAGCATAACAGGGGGTTCACCCCTCCACTTT. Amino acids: CASSITGGSPLHF.

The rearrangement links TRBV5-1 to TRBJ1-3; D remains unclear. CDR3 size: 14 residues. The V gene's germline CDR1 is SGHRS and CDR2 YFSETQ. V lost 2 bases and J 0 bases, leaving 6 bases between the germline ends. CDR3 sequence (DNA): TGCGCCAGCAGCTTATCGTTCTCTGGAAACACCATATATTTT. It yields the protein CASSLSFSGNTIYF.

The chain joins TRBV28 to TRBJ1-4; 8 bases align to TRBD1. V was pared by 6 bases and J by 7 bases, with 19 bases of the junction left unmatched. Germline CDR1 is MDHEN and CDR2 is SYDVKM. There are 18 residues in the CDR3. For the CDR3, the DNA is TGTGCCAGCAGCCTCTCGACAGGGGAATCTGTGTTCAGTGAAAAACTGTTTTTT. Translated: CASSLSTGESVFSEKLFF.

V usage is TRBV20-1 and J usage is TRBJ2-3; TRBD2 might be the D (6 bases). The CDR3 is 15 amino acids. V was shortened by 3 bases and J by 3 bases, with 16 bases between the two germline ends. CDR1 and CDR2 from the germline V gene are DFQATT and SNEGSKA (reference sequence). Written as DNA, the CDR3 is TGCAGTGCTAGTGTCAGTCTAGCGTGGACAGATACGCAGTATTTT. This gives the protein CSASVSLAWTDTQYF.

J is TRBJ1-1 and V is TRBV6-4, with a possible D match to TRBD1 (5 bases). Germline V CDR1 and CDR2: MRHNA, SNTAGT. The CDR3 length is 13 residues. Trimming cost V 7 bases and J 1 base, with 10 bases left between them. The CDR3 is CASKEGTNTEAFF. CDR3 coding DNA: TGTGCCAGCAAGGAGGGGACGAACACTGAAGCTTTCTTT.

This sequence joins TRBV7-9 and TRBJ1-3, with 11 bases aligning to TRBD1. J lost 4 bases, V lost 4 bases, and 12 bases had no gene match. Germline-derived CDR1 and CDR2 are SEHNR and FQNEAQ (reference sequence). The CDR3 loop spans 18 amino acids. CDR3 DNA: TGTGCCAGCAGCTCCGCAGACCCCGGGACAGGGGGAGGAAACACCATATATTTT. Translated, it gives CASSSADPGTGGGNTIYF.

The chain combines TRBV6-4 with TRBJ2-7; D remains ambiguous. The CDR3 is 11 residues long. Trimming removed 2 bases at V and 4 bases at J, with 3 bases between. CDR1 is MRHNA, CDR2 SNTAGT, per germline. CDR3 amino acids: CASSDGYEQYF. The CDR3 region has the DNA TGTGCCAGCAGTGACGGGTACGAGCAGTACTTC.

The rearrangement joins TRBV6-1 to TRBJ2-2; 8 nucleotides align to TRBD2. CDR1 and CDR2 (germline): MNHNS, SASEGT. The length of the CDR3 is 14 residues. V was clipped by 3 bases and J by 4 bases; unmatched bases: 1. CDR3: CASSDGLATGELFF. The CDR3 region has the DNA TGTGCCAGCAGTGACGGACTAGCCACCGGGGAGCTGTTTTTT.

CDR3 DNA sequence: TGTGCCAGCAGTCGACGGGTAACAAGCTCTGGAAACACCATATATTTT. It translates to CASSRRVTSSGNTIYF. The rearrangement links TRBV6-6 to TRBJ1-3; D is undetermined. CDR3 length: 16 residues. Germline V gives CDR1 MNHNY, CDR2 SVGAGI (reference sequence). V was trimmed by 5 bases and J by 0 bases, leaving 14 bases between them.

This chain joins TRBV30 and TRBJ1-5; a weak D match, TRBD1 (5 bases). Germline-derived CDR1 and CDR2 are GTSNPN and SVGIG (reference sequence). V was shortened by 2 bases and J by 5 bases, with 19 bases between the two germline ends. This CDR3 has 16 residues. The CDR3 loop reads CAWSSSRPGLDQPQHF. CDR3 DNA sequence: TGTGCCTGGAGTTCGAGCCGGCCGGGGCTGGATCAGCCCCAGCATTTT.

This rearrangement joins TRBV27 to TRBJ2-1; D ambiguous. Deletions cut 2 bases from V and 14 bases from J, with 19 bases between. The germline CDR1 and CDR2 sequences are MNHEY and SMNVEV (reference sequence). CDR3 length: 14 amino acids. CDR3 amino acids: CASSLIRGDRAKFF. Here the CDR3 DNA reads TGTGCCAGCAGTTTAATCAGAGGAGACCGCGCGAAGTTCTTC.

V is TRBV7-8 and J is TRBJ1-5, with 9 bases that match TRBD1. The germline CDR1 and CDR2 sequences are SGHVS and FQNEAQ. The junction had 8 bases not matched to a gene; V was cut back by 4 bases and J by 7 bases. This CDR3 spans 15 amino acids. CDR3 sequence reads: CASSSRDRVVQPQHF. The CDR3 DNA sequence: TGTGCCAGCAGCTCCCGGGACAGGGTCGTACAGCCCCAGCATTTT.

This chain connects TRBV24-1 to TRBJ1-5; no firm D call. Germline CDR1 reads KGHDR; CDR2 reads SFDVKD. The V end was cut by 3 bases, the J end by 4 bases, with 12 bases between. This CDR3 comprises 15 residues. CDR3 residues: CATSDPSAGNQPQHF. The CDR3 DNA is TGTGCCACCAGTGATCCTTCGGCTGGGAATCAGCCCCAGCATTTT.

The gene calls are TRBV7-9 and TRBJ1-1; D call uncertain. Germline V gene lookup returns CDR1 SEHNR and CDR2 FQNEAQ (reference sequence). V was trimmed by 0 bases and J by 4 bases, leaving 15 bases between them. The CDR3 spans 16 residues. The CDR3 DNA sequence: TGTGCCAGCAGCTTAGCGGGCGGCAGTGTAGGCACTGAAGCTTTCTTT. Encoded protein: CASSLAGGSVGTEAFF.